This T cell receptor beta chain was captured in a study of blood T cell repertoires in COVID-19. Across the study: Donors in the United States, Italy and Spain gave samples during acute or convalescent COVID-19. From T cells, B-cell-depleted T cells, or PBMCs came the material, which was cDNA or gDNA.

Germline V CDR1 and CDR2: LNHDA, SQIVND (reference sequence). The CDR3 contains 14 residues. Trimming removed 6 bases at V and 2 bases at J, with 13 bases between. In the original processing: Reference gene primer amplification gave estimated nucleated cell counts. Only in-frame clones appear in the TCRdb table, and some are missing; sequencing was by immunoSEQ multiplex PCR. V and J calls and clone size are copied from that table; D and trimming were computed from the DNA. This table has over 50,000 clones, approximately 88% appearing once. The origin of this receptor is a human donor in a cohort sampled during active COVID-19. The rearrangement joins TRBV19 to TRBJ1-1, with a weak D call TRBD1 (6 bases). Sample: peripheral blood. CDR3 loop: CASRARQENTEAFF. For the CDR3, the DNA is TGTGCCAGTAGGGCAAGACAGGAAAACACTGAAGCTTTCTTT.